These T cell receptor beta chains were read from a single sample in a study of blood T cell repertoires in COVID-19. Only in-frame clones appear in the TCRdb table, and some are missing; sequencing was by immunoSEQ multiplex PCR. The sample contains 130,000 or so clones, approximately 90% of which appear only once. The specimen sequenced was peripheral blood. The source is a man aged 55 to 70 with COVID-19, enrolled during active disease. The CDR3 runs from the conserved cysteine through the conserved F or W. The order of the fields is V gene, D gene, J gene, clone size, CDR3 protein, CDR3 DNA. A D gene is named only where the DNA matches it firmly. Rows give clone size only sometimes, using once, few, many, or a class for an expanded clone.

TRBV15	NA	TRBJ1-2	NA	CATSVPTVPNYGYTF	TGTGCCACCAGCGTCCCGACAGTACCTAACTATGGCTACACCTTC
TRBV28	NA	TRBJ2-3	many	CASSFLAGTDTQYF	NA
TRBV28	NA	TRBJ2-2	NA	CASKGVVGELFF	TGTGCCAGCAAGGGGGTTGTCGGGGAGCTGTTTTTT
TRBV3-1/TRBV3-2	NA	TRBJ1-2	NA	CASSQDGGWYGYTF	TGTGCCAGCAGCCAAGATGGGGGCTGGTATGGCTACACCTTC
TRBV4-1	NA	TRBJ1-3	once	CASSQGEISGTGNTIYF	TGCGCCAGCAGCCAAGGGGAGATAAGTGGGACTGGAAACACCATATATTTT
TRBV9	TRBD2	TRBJ2-3	once	CASSVDGTSGAYTDTQYF	TGTGCCAGCAGCGTAGATGGGACTAGCGGGGCCTACACAGATACGCAGTATTTT
TRBV6-5	TRBD1	TRBJ1-2	NA	CASKRGQGYGYTF	TGTGCCAGCAAAAGAGGACAGGGGTATGGCTACACCTTC
TRBV27	NA	TRBJ1-1	NA	CASSLRRGAEVTEAFF	TGTGCCAGCAGTTTAAGACGGGGGGCTGAAGTCACTGAAGCTTTCTTT
TRBV5-1	NA	TRBJ2-3	NA	CASSLAADTQYF	TGCGCCAGCAGCTTGGCCGCAGATACGCAGTATTTT
TRBV9	TRBD1	TRBJ2-7	NA	CASSAGGGVSSYEQYF	TGTGCCAGCAGCGCAGGGGGCGGGGTAAGCTCCTACGAGCAGTACTTC
TRBV5-6	TRBD1	TRBJ1-3	NA	CASSFGTGRNTIYF	TGTGCCAGCAGCTTCGGGACAGGAAGAAACACCATATATTTT
TRBV27	TRBD1	TRBJ1-2	NA	CASSPDRGGANYGYTF	TGTGCCAGCAGTCCCGACAGGGGGGGAGCTAACTATGGCTACACCTTC
TRBV28	NA	TRBJ1-5	NA	CASSDPGGLNQPQHF	TGTGCCAGCAGTGATCCGGGGGGCCTCAATCAGCCCCAGCATTTT
TRBV7-3	NA	TRBJ1-3	NA	CASSLNPRADTIYF	TGTGCCAGCAGCTTAAACCCCAGGGCGGACACCATATATTTT
TRBV9	TRBD1	TRBJ1-2	NA	CASSLGQESSYGYTF	TGTGCCAGCAGCTTAGGACAGGAGAGTAGCTATGGCTACACCTTC
TRBV6-5	NA	TRBJ1-4	NA	CASRAGLNEKLFF	TGTGCCAGCAGGGCGGGGCTTAATGAAAAACTGTTTTTT